The subject of this entry is one TCR beta chain. Study processing details: Using reference gene primer amplification, nucleated cell counts were estimated. Sequencing used immunoSEQ multiplex PCR; TCRdb keeps in-frame clones, though not all of them. V and J calls and clone size follow that table, whereas D and trimming were derived from the DNA. The sample carries approximately 300,000 clones, over 75% recorded once. CDR3 length: 16 residues. The germline gives CDR1 MDHEN, CDR2 SYDVKM. With 6 bases clipped from V and 5 bases from J, the junction kept 11 bases outside the gene matches. The sample comes from a study of blood T cell repertoires in COVID-19. Study context: Nucleic acid was either cDNA or gDNA, and it came from T cells, B-cell-depleted T cells, or PBMCs.

The V gene is TRBV28, the J gene TRBJ1-4; 8 bases are a match to TRBD1. The clonotype was recovered from a woman in her thirties with COVID-19, enrolled during active disease. The sample consisted of peripheral blood. CDR3 DNA sequence: TGTGCCAGCAGGCGTCCTACCGGGACAGGCAATGAAAAACTGTTTTTT. It codes for CASRRPTGTGNEKLFF.